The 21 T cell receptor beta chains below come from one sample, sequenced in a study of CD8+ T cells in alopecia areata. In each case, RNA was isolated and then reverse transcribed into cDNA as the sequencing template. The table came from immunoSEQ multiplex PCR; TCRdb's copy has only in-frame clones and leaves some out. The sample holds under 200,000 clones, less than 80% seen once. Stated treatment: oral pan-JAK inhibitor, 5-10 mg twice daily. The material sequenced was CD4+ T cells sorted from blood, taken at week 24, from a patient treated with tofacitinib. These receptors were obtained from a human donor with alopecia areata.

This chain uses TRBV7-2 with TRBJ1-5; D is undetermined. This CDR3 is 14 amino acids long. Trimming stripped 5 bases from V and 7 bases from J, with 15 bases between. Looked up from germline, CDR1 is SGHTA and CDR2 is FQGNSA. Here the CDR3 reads CASSLLPGSQPQHF. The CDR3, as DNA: TGTGCCAGCAGCCTTTTGCCGGGGTCACAGCCCCAGCATTTT.

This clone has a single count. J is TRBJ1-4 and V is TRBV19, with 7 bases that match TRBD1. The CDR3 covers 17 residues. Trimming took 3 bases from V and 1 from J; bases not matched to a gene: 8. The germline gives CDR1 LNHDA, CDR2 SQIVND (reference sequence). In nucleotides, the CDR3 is TGTGCCAGTAGTATTCGGGGACAGAGCAGAACTAATGAAAAACTGTTTTTT. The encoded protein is CASSIRGQSRTNEKLFF.

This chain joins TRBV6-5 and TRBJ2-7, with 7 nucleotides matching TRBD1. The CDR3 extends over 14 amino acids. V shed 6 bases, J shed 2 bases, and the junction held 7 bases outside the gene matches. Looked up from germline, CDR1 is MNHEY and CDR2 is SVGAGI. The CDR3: CASSKLGTAYEQYF. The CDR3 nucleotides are TGTGCCAGCAGCAAGCTTGGGACAGCCTACGAGCAGTACTTC.

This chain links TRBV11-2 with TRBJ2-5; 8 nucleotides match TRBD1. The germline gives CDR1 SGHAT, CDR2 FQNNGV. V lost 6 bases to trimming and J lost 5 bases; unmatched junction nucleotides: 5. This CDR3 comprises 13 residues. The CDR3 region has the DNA TGTGCCAGCAGTTCTACAGGGGGGGAGACCCAGTACTTC. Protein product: CASSSTGGETQYF. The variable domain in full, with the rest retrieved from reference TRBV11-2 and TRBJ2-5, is EAGVAQSPRYKIIEKRQSVAFWCNPISGHATLYWYQQILGQGPKLLIQFQNNGVVDDSQLPKDRFSAERLKGVDSTLKIQPAKLEDSAVYLCASSSTGGETQYFGPGTRLLVL.

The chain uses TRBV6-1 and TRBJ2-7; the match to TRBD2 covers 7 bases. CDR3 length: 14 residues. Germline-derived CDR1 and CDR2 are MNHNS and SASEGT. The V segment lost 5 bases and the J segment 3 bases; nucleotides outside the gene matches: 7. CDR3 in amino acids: CASSKRTSSYEQYF. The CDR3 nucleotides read TGTGCCAGCAGTAAAAGGACTAGTAGCTACGAGCAGTACTTC.

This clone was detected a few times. The CDR3 here is CAWRGTGYNSPLHF. CDR3 coding DNA: TGTGCCTGGAGGGGCACAGGCTATAATTCACCCCTCCACTTT. The V call is TRBV30, the J call TRBJ1-6; D is possibly TRBD1 (5 bases). The germline CDR1 and CDR2 sequences are GTSNPN and SVGIG (reference sequence). V lost 3 bases and J 3 bases, leaving 9 bases between the germline ends. The CDR3 is 14 amino acids.

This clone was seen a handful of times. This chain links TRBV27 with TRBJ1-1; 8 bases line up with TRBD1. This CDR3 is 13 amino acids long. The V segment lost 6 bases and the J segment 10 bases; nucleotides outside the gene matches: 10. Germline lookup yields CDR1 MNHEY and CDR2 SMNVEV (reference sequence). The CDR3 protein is CASSMNTGGAAFF. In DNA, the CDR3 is TGTGCCAGCAGCATGAACACAGGGGGGGCAGCTTTCTTT.

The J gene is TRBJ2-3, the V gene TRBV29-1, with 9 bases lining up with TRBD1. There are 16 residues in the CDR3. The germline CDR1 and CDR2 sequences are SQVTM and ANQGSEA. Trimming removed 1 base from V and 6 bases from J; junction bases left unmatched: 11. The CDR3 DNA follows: TGCAGCGTTGAAGGCGTGGTGGACAGGGGACACGATACGCAGTATTTT. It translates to CSVEGVVDRGHDTQYF.

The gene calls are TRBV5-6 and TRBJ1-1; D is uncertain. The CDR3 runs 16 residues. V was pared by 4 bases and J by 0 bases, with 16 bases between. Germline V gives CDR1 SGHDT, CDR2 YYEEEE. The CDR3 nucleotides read TGTGCCAGCAGCCTCCCTTCTGGACGGTTGAACACTGAAGCTTTCTTT. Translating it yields CASSLPSGRLNTEAFF.

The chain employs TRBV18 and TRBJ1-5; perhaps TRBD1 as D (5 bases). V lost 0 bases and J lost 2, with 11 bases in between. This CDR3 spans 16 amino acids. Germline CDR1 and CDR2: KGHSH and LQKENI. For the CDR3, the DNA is TGTGCCAGCTCACCACCTGGGGGGACGGGCAATCAGCCCCAGCATTTT. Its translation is CASSPPGGTGNQPQHF.

The CDR3 reads CASTPSGTPRRTDTQYF. DNA of the CDR3: TGCGCCAGCACCCCAAGTGGGACGCCACGACGCACAGATACGCAGTATTTT. The chain carries TRBV5-1 and TRBJ2-3; tentatively, D is TRBD1 or TRBD2 (5 bases each). CDR1 and CDR2 (germline): SGHRS, YFSETQ. The CDR3 runs 17 residues. Trimming removed 6 bases from V and 1 base from J, with 21 bases in between.

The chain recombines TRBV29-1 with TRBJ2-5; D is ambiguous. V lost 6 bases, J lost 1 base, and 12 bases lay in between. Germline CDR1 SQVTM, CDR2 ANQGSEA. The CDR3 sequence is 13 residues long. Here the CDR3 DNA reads TGCAGCGTCGGCGGCCACAGCCAAGAGACCCAGTACTTC. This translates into CSVGGHSQETQYF.

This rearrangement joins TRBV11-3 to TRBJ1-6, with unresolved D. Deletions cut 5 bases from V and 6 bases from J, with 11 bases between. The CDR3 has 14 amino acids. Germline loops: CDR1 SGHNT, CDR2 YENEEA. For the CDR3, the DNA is TGTGCCAGCAGCCCCACAGAGATTAATTCACCCCTCCACTTT. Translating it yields CASSPTEINSPLHF.

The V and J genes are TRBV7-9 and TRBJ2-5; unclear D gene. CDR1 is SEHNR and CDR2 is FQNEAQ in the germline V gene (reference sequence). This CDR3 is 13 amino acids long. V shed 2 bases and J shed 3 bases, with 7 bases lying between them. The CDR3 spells CASSLPAKETQYF. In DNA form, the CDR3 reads TGTGCCAGCAGCTTACCAGCAAAAGAGACCCAGTACTTC.

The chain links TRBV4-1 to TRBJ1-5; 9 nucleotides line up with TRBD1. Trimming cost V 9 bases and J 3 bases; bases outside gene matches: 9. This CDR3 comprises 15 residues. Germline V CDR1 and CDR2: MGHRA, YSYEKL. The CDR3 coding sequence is TGCGCCAGTCGACAGGGGGTCGGCGACAATCAGCCCCAGCATTTT. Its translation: CASRQGVGDNQPQHF.

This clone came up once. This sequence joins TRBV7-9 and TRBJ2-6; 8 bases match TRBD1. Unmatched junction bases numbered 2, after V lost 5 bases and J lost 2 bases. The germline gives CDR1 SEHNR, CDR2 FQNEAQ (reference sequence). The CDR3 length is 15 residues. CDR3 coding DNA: TGTGCCAGCAGCACGGACAGGGCTGGGGCCAACGTCCTGACTTTC. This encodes CASSTDRAGANVLTF.

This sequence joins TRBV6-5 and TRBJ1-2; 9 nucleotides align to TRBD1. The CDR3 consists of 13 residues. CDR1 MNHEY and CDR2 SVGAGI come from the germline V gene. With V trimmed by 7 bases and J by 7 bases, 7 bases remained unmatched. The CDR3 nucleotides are TGTGCCAGCAAGTCCCGGACAGGGGTTGGCTACACCTTC. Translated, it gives CASKSRTGVGYTF.

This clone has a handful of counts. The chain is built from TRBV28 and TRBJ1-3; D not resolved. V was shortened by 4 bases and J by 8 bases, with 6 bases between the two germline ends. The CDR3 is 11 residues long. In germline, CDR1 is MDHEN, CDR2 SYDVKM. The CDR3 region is CASSSVDTIYF. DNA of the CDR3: TGTGCCAGCAGTTCCGTGGACACCATATATTTT.

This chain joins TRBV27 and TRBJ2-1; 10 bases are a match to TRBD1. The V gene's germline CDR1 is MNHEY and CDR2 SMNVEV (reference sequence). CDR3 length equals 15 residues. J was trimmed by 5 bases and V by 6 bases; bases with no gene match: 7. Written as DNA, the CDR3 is TGTGCCAGCAGCTACCGGGACAGGGGCAACAATGAGCAGTTCTTC. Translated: CASSYRDRGNNEQFF.

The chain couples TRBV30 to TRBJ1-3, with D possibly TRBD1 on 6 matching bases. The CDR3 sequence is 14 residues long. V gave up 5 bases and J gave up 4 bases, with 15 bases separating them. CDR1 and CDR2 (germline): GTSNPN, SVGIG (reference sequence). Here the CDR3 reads CAWRIAGAGNTIYF. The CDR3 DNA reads TGTGCCTGGCGGATAGCAGGGGCCGGAAACACCATATATTTT.

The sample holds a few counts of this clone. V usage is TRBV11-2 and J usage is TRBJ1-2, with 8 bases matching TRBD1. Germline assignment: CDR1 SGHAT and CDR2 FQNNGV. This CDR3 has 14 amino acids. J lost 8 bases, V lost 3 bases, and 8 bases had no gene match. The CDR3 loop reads CASSFRGPDRGYTF. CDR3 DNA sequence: TGTGCCAGCAGCTTCAGGGGGCCGGATCGGGGCTACACCTTC.